This T cell receptor (beta chain) derives from a study of blood T cell repertoires in COVID-19. The wider study: Spain, Italy and the United States supplied samples that represented acute and convalescent COVID-19.

V trimming: 10 bases; J trimming: 6 bases; junction bases outside the gene matches: 8. Germline loops: CDR1 SGHVS, CDR2 FNYEAQ. This CDR3 has 13 residues. This clone was observed once. Per the study methods: Cell counts per sample came from amplifying reference gene primers. Sequenced by immunoSEQ multiplex PCR; TCRdb stores in-frame clones only, minus some. V, J and clone size are those of that table, while D and trimming were read from the DNA. The sample consists of over 70,000 clones, approximately 87% of them appearing once. The sequence came from a human donor in a cohort sampled during active COVID-19. The V and J genes are TRBV7-6 and TRBJ1-4; TRBD1 agrees at 7 bases. Material: peripheral blood. The chain's CDR3 is CATNTGEDEKLFF. DNA for the CDR3: TGTGCCACAAATACAGGGGAGGATGAAAAACTGTTTTTT.